This T cell receptor beta chain was documented in a study of metastatic and nonmetastatic thyroid tumors. As for this clone: One end of the junction varies from germline; a read error may be responsible.

The CDR3 sequence is 15 residues long. Looked up from germline, CDR1 is SNHLY and CDR2 is FYNNEI. TCRdb re-called clones from the PCR reads using MiXCR. The sample shows 6,500 to 8,500 clones, roughly a quarter of them seen only once. Each patient went into thyroid surgery without having received any treatment. The receptor comes from a female donor with papillary thyroid cancer or a benign thyroid nodule (not recorded which). Some clones in this sample may be carry-over from other donors' samples. The sample comprised tumor tissue. The chain links TRBV2 to TRBJ2-5; 7 bases are shared with TRBD1. The CDR3 DNA is TGCGCCAACCTGAAGGGGGCGAGGATCCAAGAGACCCAGTACTTC. Translating gives CANLKGARIQETQYF. The entire variable domain, with the rest obtained from reference TRBV2 and TRBJ2-5, is as follows: EPEVTQTPSHQVTQMGQEVILRCVPISNHLYFYWYRQILGQKVEFLVSFYNNEISEKSEIFDDQFSVERPDGSNFTLKIRSTKLEDSAMYFCANLKGARIQETQYFGPGTRLLVL.